This T cell receptor (beta chain) is drawn from a study of control samples from healthy donors and cancer patients (dated by TCRdb to the early 2020s). Receptors were amplified or captured by the immunoSEQ multiplex PCR assay. TCRdb took this table from immuneACCESS and kept in-frame rearrangements with V and J called. Such tables lack part of the clones; where checked against another copy, unresolved V genes explain under half of the gap, and the rest is unexplained. The sample records around 28,000 clones, around nine tenths of which are singletons. The top ten clonotypes cover about 1.6% of the sample. Only one count was recorded for this clone. What antigen it recognizes has not been identified. It has no much larger one-base neighbor in the sample; base qualities were not kept. The germline V gene (reference sequence) gives CDR1 as SEHNR and CDR2 as FQNEAQ. From its cysteine to its phenylalanine, the CDR3 spans 16 amino acids. The only DNA kept is the CDR3, 48 bases in frame from the first base. The germline V end is reduced by 2 bases and the J end by 0 bases; junction bases left unmatched: 5.

The chain couples TRBV7-9 to TRBJ2-3; 7 central bases correspond to TRBD1. The receptor was derived from a woman in her 40s with lung cancer. The sample was PBMCs. At the DNA level, the sequence is TGTGCCAGCAGCTTACGTCAGGGGGTCAGCACAGATACGCAGTATTTT. It translates to CASSLRQGVSTDTQYF.